These 32 T cell receptor beta chains were all obtained from the same sample, sequenced in a study of blood T cell repertoires in COVID-19. Generated by immunoSEQ multiplex PCR, the TCRdb table keeps only in-frame clones and is missing some. The sample has 300,000 or so clones, around four fifths seen once; the top ten hold approximately 1.3%. Sequencing was carried out using peripheral blood. All receptors come from a woman aged 45-65 years with acute or convalescent COVID-19.

This clone was detected only once. This rearrangement joins TRBV5-6 to TRBJ1-2; possible D gene TRBD1, 5 bases. CDR3 length equals 12 residues. Trimming left V 4 bases short and J 6 bases short, with 10 bases between. CDR1 SGHDT and CDR2 YYEEEE come from the germline V gene. CDR3 protein: CASSTLTDGYTF. In DNA, the CDR3 is TGTGCCAGCAGCACTCTGACAGATGGCTACACCTTC.

This clone was counted a single time. The V gene is TRBV7-6, the J gene TRBJ2-1, with 13 bases identical to TRBD2. Trimming at V came to 6 bases and at J to 6 bases, leaving 5 bases not matched to a gene. Germline V gene sequence: CDR1 SGHVS, CDR2 FNYEAQ. This CDR3 contains 15 residues. The CDR3 bases are TGTGCCAGCAGTCGGACTAGCGGGAGACCCAATGAGCAGTTCTTC. It is translated as CASSRTSGRPNEQFF.

The V and J genes are TRBV24-1 and TRBJ1-4; D remains unclear. The CDR3 totals 14 residues. The germline V and J ends were trimmed by 7 bases and 5 bases, with 13 bases remaining between them. Germline V lookup: CDR1 KGHDR, CDR2 SFDVKD. The CDR3 nucleotides read TGTGCCACCAGCGAGGGAATTGCGAATGAAAAACTGTTTTTT. It encodes CATSEGIANEKLFF.

V is TRBV13 and J is TRBJ2-5; 8 positions match TRBD2. CDR3 length equals 14 residues. V lost 6 bases, J lost 2 bases, and 5 bases stayed unmatched. Looked up from germline, CDR1 is PRHDT and CDR2 is FYEKMQ (reference sequence). The CDR3 region is CASRKLAAQETQYF. CDR3 DNA sequence: TGTGCCAGCAGGAAACTAGCGGCTCAAGAGACCCAGTACTTC.

This rearrangement joins TRBV12-3 or TRBV12-4 to TRBJ1-5; 7 nucleotides agree with TRBD1. The J segment lost 7 bases and the V segment lost 5 bases, leaving 5 bases of the junction unmatched. This CDR3 has 13 residues. The DNA for the CDR3 is TGTGCCAGCAGTACACAGGGGAGCCAGCCCCAGCATTTT. Amino acids: CASSTQGSQPQHF.

V and J are TRBV7-2 and TRBJ2-1; weak D call: TRBD2 (5 bases). Germline V CDR1 and CDR2: SGHTA, FQGNSA. V was pared by 1 base and J by 10 bases, with 11 bases between. The CDR3 contains 13 residues. CDR3 sequence (DNA): TGTGCCAGCAGCTTAGATGAGGGATGGGAGCAGTTCTTC. Its translation: CASSLDEGWEQFF.

V is TRBV6-6 and J is TRBJ1-3; D is unclear. Deletions cut 5 bases from V and 3 bases from J, with 14 bases between. Looked up from germline, CDR1 is MNHNY and CDR2 is SVGAGI (reference sequence). The CDR3 is 15 amino acids. CDR3 protein: CASSRTTGSGNTIYF. The CDR3, as DNA: TGTGCCAGCAGTCGGACGACGGGGAGTGGAAACACCATATATTTT.

The chain uses TRBV30 and TRBJ1-2; no reliable D call. The CDR3 contains 13 residues. Germline-derived CDR1 and CDR2 are GTSNPN and SVGIG (reference sequence). The V end lost 5 bases, the J end lost 8 bases, and 18 bases lay between the germline ends. The CDR3 protein is CAWAPYKERGYTF. The DNA of the CDR3 is TGTGCCTGGGCCCCTTACAAGGAGAGGGGCTACACCTTC.

This rearrangement joins TRBV10-2 to TRBJ2-5; the D gene is possibly TRBD1 (6 bases). The ends were cut back, 4 bases at V and 5 bases at J, with 11 bases in the middle. Germline lookup yields CDR1 WSHSY and CDR2 SAAADI. The CDR3 consists of 13 residues. The CDR3 nucleotides are TGCGCCAGCAGTGTACAGGGTGGCGAGACCCAGTACTTC. It translates to CASSVQGGETQYF.

V usage is TRBV2 and J usage is TRBJ2-1; 9 bases match TRBD2. This CDR3 spans 13 amino acids. The J segment lost 6 bases and the V segment lost 11 bases, leaving 8 bases of the junction unmatched. CDR1 is SNHLY, CDR2 FYNNEI, per germline. CDR3 amino acids: CAPSASGVNEQFF. The CDR3 coding sequence is TGTGCCCCCTCGGCTAGCGGGGTCAATGAGCAGTTCTTC. Drawing the rest from reference TRBV2 and TRBJ2-1, the complete variable domain is EPEVTQTPSHQVTQMGQEVILRCVPISNHLYFYWYRQILGQKVEFLVSFYNNEISEKSEIFDDQFSVERPDGSNFTLKIRSTKLEDSAMYFCAPSASGVNEQFFGPGTRLTVL.

J is TRBJ2-3 and V is TRBV29-1; D is unclear. Trimming stripped 1 base from V and 2 bases from J, with 7 bases between. The CDR3 loop spans 13 amino acids. The germline CDR1 and CDR2 sequences are SQVTM and ANQGSEA. For the CDR3, the DNA is TGCAGCGTTGAAGGTCAGATCACAGATACGCAGTATTTT. This codes for CSVEGQITDTQYF.

The chain links TRBV4-1 to TRBJ2-7; D perhaps matches TRBD2 (5 bases). Germline CDR1 is MGHRA and CDR2 is YSYEKL. The V gene lost 4 bases and the J gene lost 3 bases, with 13 bases spanning the gap. This CDR3 is 14 amino acids long. CDR3 region: CASSPGEGIYEQYF. The CDR3 DNA reads TGCGCCAGCAGCCCCGGCGAGGGTATCTACGAGCAGTACTTC.

The table lists this clone with a few counts. This rearrangement joins TRBV30 to TRBJ1-6; no reliable D call. The CDR3 consists of 14 residues. The V and J ends lost 8 bases and 9 bases respectively, with 20 bases between them. CDR1 and CDR2 (germline): GTSNPN, SVGIG (reference sequence). The CDR3 reads CAGQDLVLGSPLHF. CDR3 nucleotide sequence: TGTGCCGGGCAAGATTTAGTATTAGGTTCACCCCTCCACTTT.

This clone was counted a single time. The chain has TRBV7-2 and TRBJ1-2; no reliable D call. The CDR3 is 14 residues long. V lost 2 bases to trimming and J lost 4 bases, with 11 bases between them. Germline V gives CDR1 SGHTA, CDR2 FQGNSA. CDR3 DNA: TGTGCCAGCAGCTTAAATGAGGGTAGCTATGGCTACACCTTC. It is translated as CASSLNEGSYGYTF.

This clone was found a few times. V gene TRBV5-1 combines with J gene TRBJ1-3, with TRBD1 as a possible D gene (5 bases). Germline V lookup: CDR1 SGHRS, CDR2 YFSETQ. Trimming left V 0 bases short and J 2 bases short, with 15 bases between. The CDR3 covers 17 residues. The CDR3 sequence: CASSLEGWALAGNTIYF. The CDR3 DNA reads TGCGCCAGCAGCTTGGAGGGGTGGGCCCTCGCTGGAAACACCATATATTTT. The variable domain in full, completed from reference TRBV5-1 and TRBJ1-3, reads KAGVTQTPRYLIKTRGQQVTLSCSPISGHRSVSWYQQTPGQGLQFLFEYFSETQRNKGNFPGRFSGRQFSNSRSEMNVSTLELGDSALYLCASSLEGWALAGNTIYFGEGSWLTVV.

This clone was detected a few times. The chain has TRBV27 and TRBJ2-1, with a weak D call TRBD2 (5 bases). Per germline, CDR1 MNHEY and CDR2 SMNVEV (reference sequence). Trimming shortened V by 6 bases and J by 9 bases, and 24 bases separated the two germline ends. The CDR3 runs 16 residues. In nucleotides, the CDR3 is TGTGCCAGCAGCCCCTGGGCTAGCAGCGTTGCCACTGAGCAGTTCTTC. Amino acid sequence: CASSPWASSVATEQFF.

The chain combines TRBV27 with TRBJ2-7, with D perhaps matching TRBD1 (6 bases). The germline V and J ends were trimmed by 5 bases and 0 bases, with 14 bases remaining between them. Germline V gene data show CDR1 as MNHEY and CDR2 as SMNVEV (reference sequence). CDR3 length: 15 amino acids. DNA of the CDR3: TGTGCCAGCAGTCGTCAAAGGGGGAGCTCCTACGAGCAGTACTTC. Translating it yields CASSRQRGSSYEQYF.

The chain links TRBV5-1 to TRBJ1-2; 7 positions match TRBD1. The CDR3 extends over 14 amino acids. Germline V CDR1 and CDR2: SGHRS, YFSETQ. With 4 bases clipped from V and 8 bases from J, the junction kept 11 bases outside the gene matches. The CDR3 sequence: CASSTGQPSEGYTF. DNA of the CDR3: TGCGCCAGCAGCACGGGACAGCCCTCAGAGGGCTACACCTTC.

J is TRBJ2-2 and V is TRBV9; TRBD1 agrees at 7 bases. In germline, CDR1 is SGDLS, CDR2 YYNGEE. The CDR3 loop spans 15 amino acids. Trimming at V came to 3 bases and at J to 4 bases, leaving 6 bases not matched to a gene. In DNA form, the CDR3 reads TGTGCCAGCAGCGCGGACAGGTCAAGCACCGGGGAGCTGTTTTTT. Its translation: CASSADRSSTGELFF.

This clone occurred a few times. This chain joins TRBV6-5 and TRBJ1-1, with a possible D match to TRBD1 (6 bases). The CDR3 has 14 residues. The germline CDR1 and CDR2 sequences are MNHEY and SVGAGI. Trimming took off 6 bases at V and 5 bases at J, with 16 bases between the two ends. CDR3 region: CASSSGQMSTEAFF. DNA of the CDR3: TGTGCCAGCAGCTCTGGACAGATGTCGACTGAAGCTTTCTTT.

This chain connects TRBV30 to TRBJ1-6; no definite D call. The ends were cut back, 0 bases at V and 7 bases at J, with 13 bases in the middle. This CDR3 contains 15 residues. Germline V gene sequence: CDR1 GTSNPN, CDR2 SVGIG (reference sequence). The CDR3 sequence is CAWSVRRVGNSPLHF. In DNA form, the CDR3 reads TGTGCCTGGAGTGTAAGGAGGGTCGGAAATTCACCCCTCCACTTT.

This chain uses TRBV14 with TRBJ2-3; TRBD2 agrees at 7 bases. With 4 bases clipped from V and 1 base from J, the junction kept 5 bases outside the gene matches. This CDR3 is built from 15 residues. Germline-derived CDR1 and CDR2 are SGHDN and FVKESK. CDR3 region: CASSPILAGTDTQYF. DNA for the CDR3: TGTGCCAGCAGCCCGATTCTAGCGGGCACAGATACGCAGTATTTT.

V is TRBV29-1 and J is TRBJ2-7; 7 bases match TRBD2. V lost 6 bases, J lost 2 bases, and 10 bases stayed unmatched. The germline V gene has CDR1 SQVTM and CDR2 ANQGSEA. CDR3 length equals 14 residues. In nucleotides, the CDR3 is TGCAGCGTCGCAGAGACCCTAGCGGCCTACGAGCAGTACTTC. It specifies CSVAETLAAYEQYF.

This clone is medium-sized in the sample. The chain recombines TRBV6-5 with TRBJ1-1; 10 nucleotides line up with TRBD1. V gave up 6 bases and J gave up 4 bases; unmatched junction bases: 8. CDR1 MNHEY and CDR2 SVGAGI come from the germline V gene. The CDR3 consists of 15 residues. CDR3 DNA: TGTGCCAGCAGGGACAGGGGGGCGATGGGCACTGAAGCTTTCTTT. Residues: CASRDRGAMGTEAFF.

This chain joins TRBV14 and TRBJ2-7; 9 bases map to TRBD1. The CDR3 has 13 residues. Germline-derived CDR1 and CDR2 are SGHDN and FVKESK. V gave up 3 bases and J gave up 6 bases; unmatched junction bases: 3. The CDR3 reads CASSQGQGAEQYV. CDR3 in DNA: TGTGCCAGCAGCCAGGGACAGGGAGCCGAGCAGTACGTC.

V and J are TRBV11-3 and TRBJ2-7; 10 nucleotides match TRBD2. Germline V gene lookup returns CDR1 SGHNT and CDR2 YENEEA. This CDR3 has 15 amino acids. V dropped 5 bases and J dropped 2; count of bases not matched to a gene: 6. The CDR3 DNA reads as TGTGCCAGCAGCCTCGGACTAGCGGCCACCTACGAGCAGTACTTC. Translation: CASSLGLAATYEQYF.

J is TRBJ2-2 and V is TRBV18; D uncertain. This CDR3 is 13 amino acids long. Looked up from germline, CDR1 is KGHSH and CDR2 is LQKENI. Trimming cost V 4 bases and J 3 bases, with 6 bases left between them. CDR3 nucleotides: TGTGCCAGCTCACAAAGCTACACCGGGGAGCTGTTTTTT. This gives the protein CASSQSYTGELFF.

The chain is built from TRBV29-1 and TRBJ2-5, with a tentative D call TRBD2 (5 bases). V was pared by 0 bases and J by 0 bases, with 11 bases between. This CDR3 spans 15 amino acids. The germline CDR1 and CDR2 sequences are SQVTM and ANQGSEA. CDR3 DNA: TGCAGCGTTGAAGATCAAGGAGGCCACCAAGAGACCCAGTACTTC. It is translated as CSVEDQGGHQETQYF.

There are a few counts of this clone. The chain carries TRBV5-1 and TRBJ1-6; D possibly corresponds to TRBD1 (5 bases). This CDR3 is 13 amino acids long. In germline, CDR1 is SGHRS, CDR2 YFSETQ. V gave up 0 bases and J gave up 8 bases, with 6 bases separating them. The CDR3 bases are TGCGCCAGCAGCTTGGCAGGGTATTCACCCCTCCACTTT. It translates to CASSLAGYSPLHF.

The chain recombines TRBV27 with TRBJ1-1; D perhaps matches TRBD1 (5 bases). The germline V gene encodes CDR1 MNHEY and CDR2 SMNVEV (reference sequence). This CDR3 region has 14 residues. V lost 4 bases and J 0 bases, leaving 9 bases between the germline ends. CDR3 in amino acids: CASSSGGMNTEAFF. CDR3 in DNA: TGTGCCAGCAGTTCCGGGGGGATGAACACTGAAGCTTTCTTT.

This chain connects TRBV2 to TRBJ1-2; unclear D gene. The CDR3 length is 15 residues. Germline V gene data show CDR1 as SNHLY and CDR2 as FYNNEI. V lost 8 bases, J lost 1 base, and 17 bases lay in between. This CDR3 reads CASPAILRNNYGYTF. The CDR3 region has the DNA TGTGCCAGCCCAGCGATTCTACGAAATAACTATGGCTACACCTTC.

The V and J genes are TRBV7-2 and TRBJ1-2, with 7 bases matching TRBD1. The CDR3 is made up of 13 amino acids. The junction had 5 bases not matched to a gene; V was cut back by 2 bases and J by 8 bases. The germline gives CDR1 SGHTA, CDR2 FQGNSA. In nucleotides, the CDR3 is TGTGCCAGCAGCTTAACTTGGGACAGAGGCTACACCTTC. This encodes CASSLTWDRGYTF. Using reference TRBV7-2 and TRBJ1-2 for the parts outside the CDR3, the full variable domain is GAGVSQSPSNKVTEKGKDVELRCDPISGHTALYWYRQSLGQGLEFLIYFQGNSAPDKSGLPSDRFSAERTGGSVSTLTIQRTQQEDSAVYLCASSLTWDRGYTFGSGTRLTVV.